This T cell receptor beta chain emerged from a study of blood T cell repertoires in COVID-19. Across the study: Researchers got acute and convalescent COVID-19 samples from the United States, Italy and Spain. PBMCs, B-cell-depleted T cells, or T cells provided the cDNA or gDNA that made up the material.

In the study's own analysis: How many nucleated cells were present was estimated from reference gene primer amplification. Sequencing used immunoSEQ multiplex PCR; TCRdb keeps in-frame clones, though not all of them. That table is the source of V, J and clone size, and D and trimming were worked out from the DNA. This table holds 150,000 to 200,000 clones, about four fifths found once. Germline lookup yields CDR1 MNHEY and CDR2 SVGEGT. The CDR3 spans 16 residues. V lost 6 bases to trimming and J lost 7 bases, with 22 bases between them. This clone was recorded a few times. This receptor was obtained from a man aged 65-85 years with active or convalescent COVID-19. Material for sequencing was peripheral blood. This chain links TRBV6-2 or TRBV6-3 with TRBJ2-1; tentative D call: TRBD1 (8 bases). In DNA, the CDR3 is TGTGCCAGCAGCCCCCTGCGGGGGACAGGAGGGAATGAGCAGTTCTTC. Its translation: CASSPLRGTGGNEQFF.